This T cell receptor (beta chain) comes out of a study of human T cells and chemical hapten exposure. Looking at the study overall: Small discrepancies in pooled library volume mainly accounted for the varying TCR yields per sample.

MiXCR was run by TCRdb on the RACE reads, yielding one entry per CDR3 protein. The sample has 300,000 to 450,000 distinct CDR3 sequences; approximately 5.8% are singletons. Time point of the sample: pre-sensitization, week 0. This sample's treatment: therapeutic diphenylcyclopropenone sensitization with weekly scalp DPC. Study outcomes and limitations: Alopecia affecting every donor means their immune response may not match healthy people's. There were significantly more large CDR3 similarity clusters among expanded TCRs than among controls.

This clonotype was seen a handful of times. Its antigen remains unknown. Sequences were derived from whole blood, sampled in connection with sensitization to the hapten diphenylcyclopropenone (DPC). The sequence derives from a woman younger than 35 with alopecia areata. Some clones in this sample may be carry-over from other donors' samples.

CDR3 in amino acids: CATSDVMGPSNEQFF. The CDR3 DNA follows: TGTGCCACCAGTGACGTCATGGGACCCAGCAATGAGCAGTTCTTC. The genes are TRBV24-1 and TRBJ2-1; D might be TRBD1 or TRBD2, each matching 5 bases. CDR3 size: 15 residues. In germline, CDR1 is KGHDR, CDR2 SFDVKD. With 4 bases removed from V and 6 bases from J, the gap between germline ends came to 15 bases.